Described below is a single T cell receptor beta chain sequence and its context. This CDR3 contains 13 residues. The J segment lost 1 base and the V segment lost 6 bases, leaving 0 bases of the junction unmatched. From germline, CDR1 is ENHRY and CDR2 SYGVKD. The data were produced by immunoSEQ multiplex PCR, yet TCRdb's version contains in-frame clones alone and is incomplete. The sample has around 150,000 clones, roughly 80% seen once. The entry originates in a study of blood T cell repertoires in COVID-19. Sequencing was carried out using peripheral blood. The chain uses TRBV10-3 and TRBJ2-5; the match to TRBD1 covers 9 bases. The receptor's source is a man aged 45-65 years with active or convalescent COVID-19. CDR3 DNA: TGTGCCATCAGGGACAGGGGCCAAGAGACCCAGTACTTC. It translates to CAIRDRGQETQYF.